The 15 T cell receptor beta chains given below trace back to one sample, sequenced in a study of T cell responses to AZD1222 COVID-19 vaccine (TCRdb year 2021). Per the publication, the time point label means: about 28 days (+/-7) after the second vaccine dose. Sample treatment or condition, as interpreted from the label and publication: meningococcal conjugate vaccine given as trial control. Library preparation employed the immunoSEQ multiplex PCR assay. Sourced from immuneACCESS, this table was stored by TCRdb with only in-frame sequences that have V and J called. A share of the clones is absent; for the studies checked, an unresolved V gene accounts for under half, and the remainder has no known explanation. This sample comprises 90,000 to 150,000 clones, 80% to 95% of them detected only once. More than 3.5% of the sample comes from the top ten. Sequenced here: peripheral blood, sampled 28 days after the second dose of the MenACWY control vaccine. The receptor set was obtained from an adult who received the MenACWY meningococcal vaccine as a control.

The chain couples TRBV19 to TRBJ1-4, with D possibly matching TRBD1 (6 bases). V shed 4 bases and J shed 3 bases, with 9 bases lying between them. This CDR3 spans 14 amino acids. Germline V gene data show CDR1 as LNHDA and CDR2 as SQIVND (reference sequence). CDR3 in amino acids: CASSNQGSNEKLFF. CDR3 sequence (DNA): TGTGCCAGTAGTAATCAGGGGTCTAATGAAAAACTGTTTTTT. The whole variable domain, filled in from reference TRBV19 and TRBJ1-4, reads DGGITQSPKYLFRKEGQNVTLSCEQNLNHDAMYWYRQDPGQGLRLIYYSQIVNDFQKGDIAEGYSVSREKKESFPLTVTSAQKNPTAFYLCASSNQGSNEKLFFGSGTQLSVL.

J is TRBJ2-1 and V is TRBV4-1; the match to TRBD2 covers 8 bases. CDR3 length: 18 residues. Trimming cost V 2 bases and J 7 bases; bases outside gene matches: 16. Germline V lookup: CDR1 MGHRA, CDR2 YSYEKL. The CDR3 here is CASSQIVPRLAGGNEQFF. The CDR3 coding sequence is TGCGCCAGCAGCCAAATAGTTCCACGTTTGGCGGGAGGTAATGAGCAGTTCTTC.

The rearrangement links TRBV18 to TRBJ1-3; D call uncertain. This CDR3 comprises 10 residues. CDR1 and CDR2 (germline): KGHSH, LQKENI. Trimming pared 6 bases from V and 7 bases from J, leaving 4 bases between. In DNA form, the CDR3 reads TGTGCCAGCTCGGGGAACACCATATATTTT. Amino acids: CASSGNTIYF.

This CDR3 reads CASSLYVGGRRSNEQFF. CDR3 nucleotides: TGTGCCAGCAGTTTATATGTCGGCGGGAGGAGGAGCAATGAGCAGTTCTTC. The chain carries TRBV28 and TRBJ2-1; 8 bases are shared with TRBD2. Germline trimming cut 1 base from V and 6 bases from J; bases unmatched to any gene: 11. The CDR3 consists of 17 residues. In germline, CDR1 is MDHEN, CDR2 SYDVKM.

The chain joins TRBV12-3 or TRBV12-4 to TRBJ2-3; D is perhaps TRBD1 (5 bases). The V end lost 5 bases, the J end lost 3 bases, and 9 bases lay between the germline ends. The CDR3 runs 13 residues. This CDR3 is CASSGQGTDTQYF. CDR3 nucleotides: TGTGCCAGCAGTGGCCAGGGTACAGATACGCAGTATTTT.

This rearrangement joins TRBV3-1 (or the pseudogene TRBV3-2) to TRBJ2-1; D possibly matches TRBD1 or TRBD2 (5 bases each). CDR1 and CDR2 (germline): LGHDT, YNNKEL (reference sequence). V lost 1 base and J lost 6, with 13 bases in between. CDR3 length: 15 amino acids. The CDR3 sequence: CASSQGSYGGNEQFF. The CDR3 nucleotides are TGTGCCAGCAGCCAAGGGTCCTATGGGGGCAATGAGCAGTTCTTC.

CDR3 nucleotide sequence: TGTGCCAGCAGGGACCCTGATAGGGTACTAGCGGGGGGTTGGAATGAGCAGTTCTTC. It is translated as CASRDPDRVLAGGWNEQFF. The V call is TRBV2, the J call TRBJ2-1, with 12 positions matching TRBD2. Germline lookup yields CDR1 SNHLY and CDR2 FYNNEI. The CDR3 has 19 residues. V shed 6 bases and J 7 bases; nucleotides not matched to a gene: 19.

This clone was seen once. This rearrangement joins TRBV14 to TRBJ2-7, with TRBD2 as a possible D gene (5 bases). The V gene lost 3 bases and the J gene lost 0 bases, with 12 bases spanning the gap. The CDR3 runs to 15 residues. Germline V CDR1 and CDR2: SGHDN, FVKESK. The CDR3 sequence is CASSQAGKTSYEQYF. The CDR3 DNA follows: TGTGCCAGCAGCCAGGCGGGCAAAACCTCCTACGAGCAGTACTTC.

The CDR3 spells CATRDWLGELFF. CDR3 DNA sequence: TGTGCCACCAGGGACTGGCTGGGGGAGCTGTTTTTT. The chain has TRBV24-1 and TRBJ2-2; a weak D match, TRBD2 (5 bases). Germline-derived CDR1 and CDR2 are KGHDR and SFDVKD. V was pared by 7 bases and J by 8 bases, with 10 bases between. The CDR3 length is 12 residues.

This clone showed up just a few times. The chain carries TRBV13 and TRBJ1-1; no definite D call. Looked up from germline, CDR1 is PRHDT and CDR2 is FYEKMQ (reference sequence). Trimming shortened V by 4 bases and J by 3 bases, and 3 bases separated the two germline ends. The CDR3 consists of 11 residues. CDR3 region: CASSSDTEAFF. CDR3 DNA: TGTGCCAGCAGCTCAGACACTGAAGCTTTCTTT.

The rearrangement links TRBV28 to TRBJ2-3; tentative D call: TRBD2 (5 bases). The CDR3 runs to 13 residues. Germline V gene data show CDR1 as MDHEN and CDR2 as SYDVKM. V was shortened by 1 base and J by 5 bases, with 7 bases between the two germline ends. Written as DNA, the CDR3 is TGTGCCAGCAGTTTATACGGGGAAGATACGCAGTATTTT. It yields the protein CASSLYGEDTQYF.

J is TRBJ1-6 and V is TRBV7-9, with 9 bases aligning to TRBD1. CDR3 length equals 15 residues. The germline gives CDR1 SEHNR, CDR2 FQNEAQ (reference sequence). The V and J ends lost 7 bases and 5 bases, in that order; junction bases with no gene match: 6. Written as DNA, the CDR3 is TGTGCCAGCATCCGACAGGGGGGCGATAATTCACCCCTCCACTTT. Amino acids: CASIRQGGDNSPLHF.

The sample holds a few counts of this clone. This rearrangement joins TRBV30 to TRBJ2-4; tentative D call: TRBD2 (6 bases). Trimming pared 4 bases from V and 0 bases from J, leaving 7 bases between. This CDR3 is 13 amino acids long. Germline lookup yields CDR1 GTSNPN and CDR2 SVGIG (reference sequence). Here the CDR3 DNA reads TGTGCCTGGATGGGACTAGCCAAAAACATTCAGTACTTC. It is translated as CAWMGLAKNIQYF.

The gene calls are TRBV7-2 and TRBJ1-6, with TRBD1 matching over 8 bases. Germline V lookup: CDR1 SGHTA, CDR2 FQGNSA. The CDR3 length is 13 residues. V was clipped by 4 bases and J by 8 bases; unmatched bases: 1. This chain's CDR3 is CASSSTGDSPLHF. Written as DNA, the CDR3 is TGTGCCAGCAGCTCGACAGGGGATTCACCCCTCCACTTT.

The CDR3 sequence is CASRGTVPYNEQFF. The CDR3 DNA reads as TGTGCCAGCAGGGGGACGGTACCCTACAATGAGCAGTTCTTC. The chain couples TRBV28 to TRBJ2-1; D might be TRBD1 or TRBD2, each matching 5 bases. Trimming left V 6 bases short and J 2 bases short, with 11 bases between. The germline V gene encodes CDR1 MDHEN and CDR2 SYDVKM. This CDR3 comprises 14 residues.